This T cell receptor beta chain is from a study of T cell responses to AZD1222 COVID-19 vaccine. Findings of the study overall: Unmutated variant regions reportedly attract nearly half of all spike-specific TCRs. At study baseline, merely more than 5 AZD1222 recipients were seropositive.

Assay used: immunoSEQ multiplex PCR; TCRdb lists only in-frame clones, some missing. The sample includes approximately 110,000 clones, 65% to 85% of them seen just once. Worth noting for this clone: Its antigen is not identified.

Sample: peripheral blood, taken on day 0 of AZD1222 vaccination. The clonotype originates from an adult in good health.

CDR3 bases: TGTGCCAGCAGCTTAGGCGCCCGGCGCCCGTACAATGAGCAGTTCTTC. The encoded protein is CASSLGARRPYNEQFF. The J gene is TRBJ2-1, the V gene TRBV11-3, with D hard to call. The CDR3 totals 16 residues. The V end was cut by 1 base, the J end by 4 bases, with 14 bases between. Germline assignment: CDR1 SGHNT and CDR2 YENEEA.